This TCR beta chain originates from a study of T cell changes during pregnancy in multiple sclerosis. Data came from immunoSEQ multiplex PCR; TCRdb stores just in-frame clones and leaves some out. In the table there are about 40,000 clones, about 92% of which are singletons. The germline CDR1 and CDR2 sequences are SEHNR and FQNEAQ (reference sequence). Losses at the gene ends were 7 bases for V and 4 bases for J; bases not matched to a gene: 10. The CDR3 loop spans 15 amino acids. This TCR derives from a female donor with multiple sclerosis, enrolled in a pregnancy study. This chain connects TRBV7-9 to TRBJ1-2; TRBD1 matches at 9 bases. The specimen comprised CD8+ T cells from peripheral blood mononuclear cells, sampled in the first trimester of pregnancy. The CDR3 protein is CASTDPGQGSYGYTF. The CDR3, as DNA: TGTGCCAGCACCGACCCGGGACAGGGCTCCTATGGCTACACCTTC.